The entry below describes one T cell receptor beta chain. The antigen is undetermined. The source of the sample is a study of cytomegalovirus exposure and HLA in healthy donors. Study conclusions and caveats: The classifier was said to identify cytomegalovirus status with high specificity and sensitivity. Evidence from a later analysis indicated that most CMV-associated TCR beta chains looked HLA-restricted. In a later analysis, an Asian-associated ancestry cluster reportedly showed fewer N-insertions than the 666-donor mean.

Trimming removed 4 bases at V and 3 bases at J, with 12 bases between. CDR3 length: 14 residues. Per the germline V gene, CDR1 is KGHSH and CDR2 is LQKENI. PCR employed 60 Vbeta and 13 Jbeta primers. Assay used: immunoSEQ multiplex PCR; TCRdb lists only in-frame clones, some missing. The sample has fewer than 150,000 clones, approximately 80% seen once. V is TRBV18 and J is TRBJ1-1, with a weak D call TRBD1 (6 bases). This TCR derives from a man younger than 40 in good health and CMV-seronegative. The sequenced sample consisted of PBMCs. CDR3 region: CASSQDSIYTEAFF. CDR3 in DNA: TGTGCCAGCTCACAGGACAGCATCTACACTGAAGCTTTCTTT.